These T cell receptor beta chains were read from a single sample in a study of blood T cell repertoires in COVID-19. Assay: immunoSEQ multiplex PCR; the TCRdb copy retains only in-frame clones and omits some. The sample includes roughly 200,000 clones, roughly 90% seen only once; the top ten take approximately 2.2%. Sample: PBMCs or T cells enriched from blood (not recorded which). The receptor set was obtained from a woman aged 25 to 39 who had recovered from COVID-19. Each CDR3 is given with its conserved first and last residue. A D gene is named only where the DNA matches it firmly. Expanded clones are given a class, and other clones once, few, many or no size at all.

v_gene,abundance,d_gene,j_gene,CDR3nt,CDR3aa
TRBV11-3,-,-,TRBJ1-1,TGTGCCAGCAGCTTAGGTCCGGGCCGCGGGGTGTCTTTCTTT,CASSLGPGRGVSFF
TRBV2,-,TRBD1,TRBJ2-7,TGTGCCAGCACCGCCCGGGACAGGGGGGACGAGCAGTACTTC,CASTARDRGDEQYF
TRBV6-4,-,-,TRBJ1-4,TGTGCCAGCAGACCGACAGGAGAAAGTGAAAAACTGTTTTTT,CASRPTGESEKLFF
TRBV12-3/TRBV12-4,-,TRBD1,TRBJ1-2,TGTGCCAGCAGTTTAGCCGGGACAGGGGCCTATTACTTC,CASSLAGTGAYYF
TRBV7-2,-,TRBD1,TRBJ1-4,TGTGCCAGCAGCTTAGTGGGGACAGGGGGACAAACCAAACTGTTTTTT,CASSLVGTGGQTKLFF
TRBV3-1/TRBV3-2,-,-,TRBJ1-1,TGTGCCAGCAGCCTCGGAGCGTCAGCTAACACTGAAGCTTTCTTT,CASSLGASANTEAFF
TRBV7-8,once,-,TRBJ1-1,TGTGCCAGCAGCTCCTCCGGGGAGAGCACTGAAGCTTTCTTT,CASSSSGESTEAFF
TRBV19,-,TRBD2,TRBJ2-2,TGTGCCAGTAGTATTAGCGGGAGGGCCGGGGAGCTGTTTTTT,CASSISGRAGELFF
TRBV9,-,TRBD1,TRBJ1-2,TGTGCCAGCAGCGAAGGTTCGGGACAGTACTATGGCTACACCTTC,CASSEGSGQYYGYTF
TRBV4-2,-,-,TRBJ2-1,TGTGCCAGCAGCCTCGACAGCTCCTACAATGAGCAGTTCTTC,CASSLDSSYNEQFF
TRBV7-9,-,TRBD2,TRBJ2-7,TGTGCCAGCCTCCGGGAGGACGGGACCTACGAGCAGTACTTC,CASLREDGTYEQYF
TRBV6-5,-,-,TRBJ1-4,TGTGCCAGCAGCATAGGGGGTTGGGGAAAACTGTTTTTT,CASSIGGWGKLFF
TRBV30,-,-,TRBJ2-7,TGTGCCTGGAACCACAGGGTATCGTACGAGCAGTACTTC,CAWNHRVSYEQYF
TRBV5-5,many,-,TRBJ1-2,TGTGCCAGCAGCTTGGCTAGGATGTCAGACCTTAGAGGCTACACCTTC,CASSLARMSDLRGYTF